Shown below are 23 T cell receptor beta chains from a single sample sequenced in a study of blood T cell repertoires in COVID-19. The assay was immunoSEQ multiplex PCR, and TCRdb's table has in-frame clones only and misses some. The profile covers 250,000 or so clones, with around 87% appearing a single time and more than 1.3% taken by the ten largest. Source material: peripheral blood. The receptors stem from a woman aged 40 to 50 who had recovered from COVID-19.

This chain joins TRBV15 and TRBJ2-3; no clear D gene. The germline CDR1 and CDR2 sequences are LNHNV and YYDKDF (reference sequence). The CDR3 covers 13 residues. The V end lost 0 bases, the J end lost 4 bases, and 5 bases lay between the germline ends. The CDR3, as DNA: TGTGCCACCAGCAGAGATGGCCCAGATACGCAGTATTTT. Protein product: CATSRDGPDTQYF.

This clone was observed a handful of times. The CDR3 DNA reads TGTGCCAGCAGCTTCGGGGTCCGATTCTACGAGCAGTACTTC. It yields the protein CASSFGVRFYEQYF. V gene TRBV7-9 combines with J gene TRBJ2-7; TRBD2 might be the D (5 bases). V was trimmed by 3 bases and J by 3 bases, leaving 12 bases between them. The CDR3 loop spans 14 amino acids. Germline V gene lookup returns CDR1 SEHNR and CDR2 FQNEAQ (reference sequence).

This chain joins TRBV10-3 and TRBJ1-4; D gene ambiguous. This CDR3 spans 15 amino acids. Germline values: CDR1 ENHRY, CDR2 SYGVKD. V lost 0 bases, J lost 4 bases, and 9 bases lay in between. Written as DNA, the CDR3 is TGTGCCATCAGTGAGTCGGAGAGAATTAATGAAAAACTGTTTTTT. Translated: CAISESERINEKLFF.

The genes are TRBV5-1 and TRBJ2-1, with D maybe TRBD2 (5 bases). This CDR3 spans 13 amino acids. Trimming took off 0 bases at V and 14 bases at J, with 15 bases between the two ends. CDR1 is SGHRS and CDR2 is YFSETQ in the germline V gene. CDR3 loop: CASSLERPNGEFF. As DNA, the CDR3 is TGCGCCAGCAGCTTGGAGAGACCTAACGGGGAGTTCTTC.

A word on this clone: At the DNA level, this CDR3 is encoded by other sequences in the same sample as well. The chain is built from TRBV9 and TRBJ2-3; no definite D call. CDR3 size: 14 residues. Germline V gives CDR1 SGDLS, CDR2 YYNGEE. V was trimmed by 1 base and J by 6 bases, leaving 12 bases between them. DNA for the CDR3: TGTGCCAGCAGCGTATTGTCTGGCGGTGATACGCAGTATTTT. Translating gives CASSVLSGGDTQYF.

This sequence joins TRBV5-6 and TRBJ2-5; D gene ambiguous. Deletions cut 4 bases from V and 2 bases from J, with 9 bases between. The germline CDR1 and CDR2 sequences are SGHDT and YYEEEE. The CDR3 consists of 13 residues. The DNA for the CDR3 is TGTGCCAGCAGCCTGGGCGATCAAGAGACCCAGTACTTC. It specifies CASSLGDQETQYF.

The rearrangement uses TRBV2 and TRBJ2-7, with a tentative D call TRBD2 (5 bases). In germline, CDR1 is SNHLY, CDR2 FYNNEI. This CDR3 has 14 residues. Trimming cost V 6 bases and J 2 bases, with 14 bases left between them. The CDR3 loop is CASRDQGLTYEQYF. The CDR3 nucleotides read TGTGCCAGCAGGGATCAAGGACTTACCTACGAGCAGTACTTC.

A remark on this clone: A read error may explain this, as a much larger clone is one base away. Other DNA sequences in this specimen translate into the identical CDR3. The chain combines TRBV5-1 with TRBJ1-4, with 9 bases identical to TRBD1. With 4 bases clipped from V and 7 bases from J, the junction kept 5 bases outside the gene matches. Germline CDR1 is SGHRS and CDR2 is YFSETQ. The CDR3 spans 14 residues. The DNA for the CDR3 is TGCGCCAGCAGCCTGGGACAGGGTTTTGAAAAACTGTTTTTT. Translation gives CASSLGQGFEKLFF.

V and J are TRBV11-3 and TRBJ2-1; 8 bases agree with TRBD2. Germline lookup yields CDR1 SGHNT and CDR2 YENEEA. CDR3 size: 14 residues. With 5 bases clipped from V and 8 bases from J, the junction kept 8 bases outside the gene matches. The CDR3 is CASSLGGVWDEQFF. The CDR3 nucleotides are TGTGCCAGCAGCCTCGGGGGGGTGTGGGATGAGCAGTTCTTC.

The chain has TRBV6-2 or TRBV6-3 and TRBJ2-3; 11 bases map to TRBD2. The CDR3 sequence is 17 residues long. The junction had 11 bases not matched to a gene; V was cut back by 5 bases and J by 4 bases. The germline V gene has CDR1 MNHEY and CDR2 SVGEGT. In nucleotides, the CDR3 is TGTGCCAGCAGTAGGACGACTAGCGGGGCCCGGGCAGATACGCAGTATTTT. Protein sequence: CASSRTTSGARADTQYF.

The V gene is TRBV9, the J gene TRBJ1-2; TRBD1 agrees at 10 bases. V lost 0 bases to trimming and J lost 4 bases; unmatched junction nucleotides: 12. Germline assignment: CDR1 SGDLS and CDR2 YYNGEE. The CDR3 has 18 residues. CDR3 nucleotide sequence: TGTGCCAGCAGCGTAGCGGGACAGGGGACCCCGGGGGGCTATGGCTACACCTTC. Its protein is CASSVAGQGTPGGYGYTF.

This chain uses TRBV10-2 with TRBJ2-5, with 8 bases lining up with TRBD1. This CDR3 has 13 residues. Germline V gene lookup returns CDR1 WSHSY and CDR2 SAAADI. The trim removed 8 bases at V and 6 bases at J, leaving 8 bases unmatched. DNA of the CDR3: TGCGCCAGCTGGCCGACAGGGGTGAAGACCCAGTACTTC. This codes for CASWPTGVKTQYF.

V and J are TRBV5-4 and TRBJ2-7, with D possibly TRBD1 on 6 matching bases. The CDR3 has 15 amino acids. In germline, CDR1 is SGHNT, CDR2 YYREEE (reference sequence). V lost 4 bases and J lost 6, with 20 bases in between. CDR3 amino acids: CASSQGGQPQGEQYF. Written as DNA, the CDR3 is TGTGCCAGCAGCCAGGGCGGACAGCCCCAGGGCGAGCAGTACTTC.

The V and J genes are TRBV7-6 and TRBJ1-5; TRBD1 agrees at 9 bases. J was trimmed by 6 bases and V by 3 bases; bases with no gene match: 3. CDR1 and CDR2 from the germline V gene are SGHVS and FNYEAQ. The CDR3 covers 14 residues. CDR3 in DNA: TGTGCCAGCAGCTTCGGACAGGGGAGTCAGCCCCAGCATTTT. It encodes CASSFGQGSQPQHF.

V gene TRBV15 combines with J gene TRBJ2-1; 11 nucleotides match TRBD2. J gave up 4 bases and V 6 bases, and 20 bases lay outside the gene matches. Germline V gives CDR1 LNHNV, CDR2 YYDKDF (reference sequence). The CDR3 consists of 20 residues. The CDR3 DNA reads TGTGCCACCAGTCACCCCACGGGACTAGCGGAAACCGGGTCTTACAATGAGCAGTTCTTC. Translating gives CATSHPTGLAETGSYNEQFF.

This chain links TRBV7-3 with TRBJ2-3; D is undetermined. Deletions cut 5 bases from V and 10 bases from J, with 16 bases between. Germline V gene data show CDR1 as SGHTA and CDR2 as FQGTGA. The CDR3 extends over 13 amino acids. The CDR3 DNA sequence: TGTGCCAGCAGCCCGCACTTAGTGGGCGCGCAGTATTTT. As protein: CASSPHLVGAQYF.

At least ten counts were recorded for this clone. The V and J genes are TRBV19 and TRBJ2-5; 9 positions match TRBD2. The trim removed 4 bases at V and 5 bases at J, leaving 8 bases unmatched. Germline values: CDR1 LNHDA, CDR2 SQIVND (reference sequence). CDR3 length equals 15 residues. Here the CDR3 DNA reads TGTGCCAGTAGTACCGGACTAGCGAACTGGGAGACCCAGTACTTC. Protein sequence: CASSTGLANWETQYF.

The chain has TRBV10-3 and TRBJ2-3; TRBD1 is a possible D gene (6 bases). V lost 6 bases to trimming and J lost 7 bases, with 14 bases between them. Germline V CDR1 and CDR2: ENHRY, SYGVKD. This CDR3 is 13 amino acids long. For the CDR3, the DNA is TGTGCCATCAGCACGACAGGACCTAATACGCAGTATTTT. It specifies CAISTTGPNTQYF.

As to this clone: The same CDR3 can be traced to other DNA sequences in this sample. The chain has TRBV7-2 and TRBJ2-1; possible D gene TRBD2, 5 bases. CDR1 is SGHTA and CDR2 is FQGNSA in the germline V gene. This CDR3 is 15 amino acids long. With 0 bases removed from V and 0 bases from J, the gap between germline ends came to 6 bases. This CDR3 is CASSLAGSSYNEQFF. CDR3 nucleotides: TGTGCCAGCAGCTTAGCGGGGAGCTCCTACAATGAGCAGTTCTTC.

This clone has at least ten counts. The chain has TRBV7-9 and TRBJ1-2; the D is unclear. The CDR3 length is 16 residues. Germline assignment: CDR1 SEHNR and CDR2 FQNEAQ (reference sequence). Trimming removed 2 bases from V and 2 bases from J, with 15 bases in between. The CDR3 region is CASSLSVLLENYGYTF. The CDR3 DNA reads as TGTGCCAGCAGCTTATCGGTTTTGTTGGAGAACTATGGCTACACCTTC.

The chain joins TRBV9 to TRBJ2-2, with 9 positions matching TRBD1. V lost 3 bases, J lost 5 bases, and 5 bases stayed unmatched. The germline V gene has CDR1 SGDLS and CDR2 YYNGEE. This CDR3 spans 15 amino acids. The CDR3 region has the DNA TGTGCCAGCAGCGCCCAGACAGGGGGAACCGGGGAGCTGTTTTTT. Translation gives CASSAQTGGTGELFF.

The rearrangement links TRBV6-5 to TRBJ2-7, with 9 bases that match TRBD2. The J segment lost 2 bases and the V segment lost 6 bases, leaving 5 bases of the junction unmatched. This CDR3 comprises 14 residues. The germline gives CDR1 MNHEY, CDR2 SVGAGI. Written as DNA, the CDR3 is TGTGCCAGCAGCGATCTAGCGGGACCCTACGAGCAGTACTTC. This sequence encodes CASSDLAGPYEQYF.

This chain connects TRBV4-1 to TRBJ1-2; D might be TRBD1 (6 bases). The V end was cut by 0 bases, the J end by 3 bases, with 14 bases between. The CDR3 length is 16 residues. The V gene's germline CDR1 is MGHRA and CDR2 YSYEKL. This CDR3 reads CASSQEGWGGYYGYTF. CDR3 in DNA: TGCGCCAGCAGCCAAGAAGGGTGGGGGGGCTACTATGGCTACACCTTC.